These 9 T cell receptor beta chains were sequenced from one sample in a study of blood T cell repertoires in COVID-19. Measured with immunoSEQ multiplex PCR; TCRdb has only the in-frame clones, and not every one. The table records 310,000 or so clones, 80% to 90% of them present only once. Sample: PBMCs or T cells enriched from blood (not recorded which). These TCRs come from a young woman who had recovered from COVID-19.

This chain joins TRBV11-1 and TRBJ2-7; D may be TRBD1 (5 bases). CDR1 is SGHAT, CDR2 FQDESV, per germline (reference sequence). The CDR3 is made up of 15 amino acids. Trimming stripped 1 base from V and 1 base from J, with 11 bases between. DNA of the CDR3: TGTGCCAGCAGCTTAGGGGCAGGGCCTTCCTACGAGCAGTACTTC. Its translation: CASSLGAGPSYEQYF.

V is TRBV19 and J is TRBJ2-1; 10 positions match TRBD2. Germline lookup yields CDR1 LNHDA and CDR2 SQIVND (reference sequence). The V gene end was trimmed by 0 bases and the J gene end by 3 bases; junction bases not matched to a gene: 2. The CDR3 totals 16 residues. The DNA of the CDR3 is TGTGCCAGTAGTATAGAAGCGGGGGGGTTCTACAATGAGCAGTTCTTC. The encoded protein is CASSIEAGGFYNEQFF.

In this sample, this clone turned up a few times. The chain combines TRBV7-6 with TRBJ2-7; 9 bases agree with TRBD1. V was pared by 5 bases and J by 3 bases, with 8 bases of the junction left unmatched. This CDR3 comprises 15 residues. Germline V gene lookup returns CDR1 SGHVS and CDR2 FNYEAQ. The chain's CDR3 is CASSGGQGRSYEQYF. The CDR3 DNA follows: TGTGCCAGCAGCGGGGGACAGGGAAGGAGCTACGAGCAGTACTTC.

The chain couples TRBV5-4 to TRBJ1-2; the match to TRBD1 covers 8 bases. Germline V gene data show CDR1 as SGHNT and CDR2 as YYREEE (reference sequence). With 4 bases clipped from V and 4 bases from J, the junction kept 6 bases outside the gene matches. The CDR3 runs 14 residues. The CDR3 region has the DNA TGTGCCAGCAGCAACCAGGGGGCGGGCTATGGCTACACCTTC. Its protein product is CASSNQGAGYGYTF.

This sequence joins TRBV12-5 and TRBJ2-2; TRBD1 aligns across 9 bases. The germline V gene has CDR1 LGHNT and CDR2 FRNRAP. This CDR3 spans 13 amino acids. Trimming took 8 bases from V and 7 from J; bases not matched to a gene: 5. CDR3 DNA sequence: TGTGCTAGTCAACAGGGGGCGGGCGGGGAGCTGTTTTTT. It specifies CASQQGAGGELFF. The whole variable domain, filled in from reference TRBV12-5 and TRBJ2-2, reads DARVTQTPRHKVTEMGQEVTMRCQPILGHNTVFWYRQTMMQGLELLAYFRNRAPLDDSGMPKDRFSAEMPDATLATLKIQPSEPRDSAVYFCASQQGAGGELFFGEGSRLTVL.

The chain combines TRBV23-1 with TRBJ1-2; no clear D. TRBV23-1 counts as an open reading frame of uncertain function. Trimming shortened V by 0 bases and J by 5 bases, and 7 bases separated the two germline ends. CDR3 length equals 13 residues. The CDR3 DNA sequence: TGCGCCAGCAGTCAATCGAGAGGGTATGGCTACACCTTC. Residues: CASSQSRGYGYTF.

The chain employs TRBV18 and TRBJ2-7; possibly TRBD1 for D (8 bases). V dropped 4 bases and J dropped 4 bases, with 26 bases sitting between them. The CDR3 contains 18 residues. Germline values: CDR1 KGHSH, CDR2 LQKENI. The CDR3 DNA reads TGTGCCAGCTCACTGGGGGGGGGACCGGGACAGGAAAAATACGAGCAGTACTTC. Translating it yields CASSLGGGPGQEKYEQYF.

This chain uses TRBV19 with TRBJ1-2; 7 bases map to TRBD1. The V gene's germline CDR1 is LNHDA and CDR2 SQIVND (reference sequence). This CDR3 is 14 amino acids long. The V segment lost 7 bases and the J segment 6 bases; nucleotides outside the gene matches: 11. The CDR3 sequence is CASNPLGQAHGYTF. In DNA, the CDR3 is TGTGCCAGTAATCCCTTAGGACAGGCCCATGGCTACACCTTC.

This chain connects TRBV24-1 to TRBJ1-5, with a possible D match to TRBD1 (6 bases). The length of the CDR3 is 18 residues. V was cut by 4 bases and J by 2 bases, with 20 bases left in between. Germline V CDR1 and CDR2: KGHDR, SFDVKD. CDR3 sequence reads: CATSEENGRGSRNQPQHF. In nucleotides, the CDR3 is TGTGCCACCAGTGAGGAGAACGGGAGGGGGTCGCGCAATCAGCCCCAGCATTTT.